The present T cell receptor beta chain was sequenced within a study of tumor and adjacent non-tumor tissue in lung cancer. About the research overall: Stage I to III disease affected about nine men and about 5 women aged roughly 31 to 76. Samples averaged about 4.2 million productive TCRbeta reads each.

TCRbeta libraries were built with three rounds of nested PCR, modified from ARM-PCR. MiXCR, run by TCRdb on the multiplex PCR reads, gives a single entry per CDR3 protein. Among 65,000 to 95,000 distinct CDR3 sequences listed, approximately 79% were seen once. As regards this clonotype: The junction departs from the called germline gene at one end, perhaps through a read error.

RNA was extracted from bulk tissue without any cell sorting. The receptor was derived from a woman aged 45 to 65 with non-small cell lung cancer. The sample consisted of lung tumor tissue.

DNA of the CDR3: TGTGCTAGCAGCCAACGGGGACAGGGGGCTTACGAGCAGTACTTC. Its translation is CASSQRGQGAYEQYF. The chain combines TRBV6-6 with TRBJ2-7; TRBD1 matches at 12 bases. CDR1 MNHNY and CDR2 SVGAGI come from the germline V gene (reference sequence). The CDR3 has 15 amino acids.